This paragraph covers one T cell receptor (beta chain) sequence. This record belongs to a study of blood T cell repertoires in COVID-19. Some clones are missing from TCRdb's copy, which holds only in-frame ones; the method was immunoSEQ multiplex PCR. The sample records 150,000 to 200,000 clones, over 75% being singletons. V lost 5 bases and J lost 0; bases outside the gene matches: 12. Germline V gene sequence: CDR1 SGHVS, CDR2 FQNEAQ. This CDR3 comprises 17 residues. The origin of this receptor is a person between 70 and 80 years old with COVID-19, enrolled during active disease. What was sequenced was peripheral blood. The rearrangement joins TRBV7-8 to TRBJ1-1; 7 positions match TRBD1. Written as DNA, the CDR3 is TGTGCCAGCAGCCCCCGACAGGGCCCGAATATGAACACTGAAGCTTTCTTT. It specifies CASSPRQGPNMNTEAFF.